Listed here is a single TCR beta chain. The clone's antigen remains unknown. No much larger clone exists at a distance of one base, and base qualities are not known. The source of the sample is a study of blood T cell repertoires in COVID-19 (dated by TCRdb to the early 2020s). Study-wide context: Samples covering the acute and convalescent phases of COVID-19 were provided by collaborators in the United States, Italy and Spain. The prospective study material was composed of cDNA or gDNA derived from T cells, B-cell-depleted T cells, or PBMCs. The dataset comprised deeply sampled blood TCRbeta repertoires from subjects exposed to, actively infected with, or recovered from COVID-19. A freely available public database, intended as a resource for researchers studying the immune response to SARS-CoV-2, is where the repertoires were released. Samples came from the ongoing ImmuneRACE study (first 160 participants) plus 1,254 subjects from 6 global collaborators. The sample metadata nearly always contained a de-identified subject ID, COVID-19 status, age in years and sex. Where available, HLA class I and class II types were taken from metadata supplied by the sample provider and were not determined by assay-based typing. Findings and caveats that apply to the study as a whole: Clinical and demographic metadata were provided uncurated, with the amount varying by source and participant.

Collaborating institutions collected whole blood in K2EDTA tubes following their own protocols. Collaborator samples were shipped for TCRbeta analysis as frozen whole blood, isolated PBMCs, or DNA extracted from either sample type. From the cysteine through the phenylalanine, the CDR3 covers 16 amino acids. The sequence is cut down to CDR3 DNA, 48 bases in frame from base 1. From a lookup of the germline V gene, CDR1 and CDR2 are SGHAT and FQNNGV. At the junction V is shortened by 2 bases and J by 2 bases, with 14 bases in between. The immunoSEQ Assay, a bias-controlled multiplex PCR, was used to amplify TCRbeta CDR3 regions from genomic DNA. Per the authors' processing: Nucleated cell counts per sample were estimated from amplification of reference gene primers within the assay. To quantify the absolute abundance of each unique TCRbeta CDR3 rearrangement, sequence reads were collapsed and filtered. For each sample, productive Simpson clonality was calculated as the square root of Simpson's diversity index across productive rearrangements. TCRdb obtained this table from immuneACCESS and retained in-frame rearrangements with V and J assigned. These tables miss some clones; where compared with another copy, unresolved V genes account for less than half of the shortfall, and the remainder is unexplained. D and trimming were read from the DNA, whereas the V and J calls and clone size are those reported in that table. For this sample there are 70,000 to 90,000 clones; about 93% appear just once. The ten top clones hold 6.9% of the sample.

Sequencing used peripheral blood. This receptor was taken from a human donor in a cohort sampled during active COVID-19. The chain is encoded by TRBV11-2 joined to TRBJ2-3; TRBD2 could be the D gene, as 6 bases match. Read as DNA, the sequence is TGTGCCAGCAGCTTATTTGCCCAGGGACTCACAGATACGCAGTATTTT. Its protein is CASSLFAQGLTDTQYF.